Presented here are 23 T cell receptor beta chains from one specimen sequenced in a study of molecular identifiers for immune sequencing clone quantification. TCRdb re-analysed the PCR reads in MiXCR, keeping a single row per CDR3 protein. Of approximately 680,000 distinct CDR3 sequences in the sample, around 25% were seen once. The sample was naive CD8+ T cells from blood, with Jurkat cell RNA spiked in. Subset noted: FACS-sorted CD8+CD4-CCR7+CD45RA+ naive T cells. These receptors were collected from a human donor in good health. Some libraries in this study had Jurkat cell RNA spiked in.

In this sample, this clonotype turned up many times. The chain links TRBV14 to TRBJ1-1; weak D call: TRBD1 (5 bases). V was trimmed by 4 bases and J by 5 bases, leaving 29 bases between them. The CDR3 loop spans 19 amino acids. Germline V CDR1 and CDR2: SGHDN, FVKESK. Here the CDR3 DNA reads TGTGCCAGCAGCCCAGGAGGTGGGGCAGAGGCGTCGTTTTGGACTGAAGCTTTCTTT. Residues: CASSPGGGAEASFWTEAFF.

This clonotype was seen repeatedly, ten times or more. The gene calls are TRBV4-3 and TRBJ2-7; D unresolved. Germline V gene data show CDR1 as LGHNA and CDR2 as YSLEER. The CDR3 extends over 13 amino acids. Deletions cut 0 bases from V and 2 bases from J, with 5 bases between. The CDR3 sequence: CASSQEFPYEQYF. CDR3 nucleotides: TGCGCCAGCAGCCAAGAGTTCCCCTACGAGCAGTACTTC.

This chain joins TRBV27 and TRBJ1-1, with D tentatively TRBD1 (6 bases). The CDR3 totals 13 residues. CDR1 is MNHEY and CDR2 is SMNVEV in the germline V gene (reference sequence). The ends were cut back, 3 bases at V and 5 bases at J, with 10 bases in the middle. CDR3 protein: CASSFQTGTEAFF. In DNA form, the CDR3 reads TGTGCCAGCAGTTTCCAAACAGGGACTGAAGCTTTCTTT.

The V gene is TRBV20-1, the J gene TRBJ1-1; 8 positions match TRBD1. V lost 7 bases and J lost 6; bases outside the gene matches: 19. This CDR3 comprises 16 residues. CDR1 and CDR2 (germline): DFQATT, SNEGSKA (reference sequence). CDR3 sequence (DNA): TGCAGTGTTACCCTCCCCGGGACAGGAAACCCCCCTGAAGCTTTCTTT. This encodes CSVTLPGTGNPPEAFF.

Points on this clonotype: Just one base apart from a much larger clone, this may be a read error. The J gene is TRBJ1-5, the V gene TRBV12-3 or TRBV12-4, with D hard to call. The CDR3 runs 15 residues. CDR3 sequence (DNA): TGTGCCAGCAGTGCGACTGGGGATAGCGATCAGCCCCAGCATTTT. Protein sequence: CASSATGDSDQPQHF.

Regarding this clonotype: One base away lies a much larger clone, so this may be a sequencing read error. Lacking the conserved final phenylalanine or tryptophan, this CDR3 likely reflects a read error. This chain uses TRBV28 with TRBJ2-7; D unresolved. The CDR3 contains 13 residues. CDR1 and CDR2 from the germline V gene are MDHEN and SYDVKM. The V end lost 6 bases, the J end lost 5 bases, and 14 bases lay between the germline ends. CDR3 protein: CASSLKPTHEQYS. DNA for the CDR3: TGTGCCAGCAGCTTAAAACCGACCCACGAGCAGTACTCC.

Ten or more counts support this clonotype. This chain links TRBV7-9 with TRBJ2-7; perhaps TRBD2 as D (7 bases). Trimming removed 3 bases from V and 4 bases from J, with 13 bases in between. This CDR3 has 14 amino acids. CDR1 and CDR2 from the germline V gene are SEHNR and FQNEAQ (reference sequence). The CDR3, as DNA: TGTGCCAGCAGCTTGGAAGAGGGGGGGTACGAGCAGTACTTC. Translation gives CASSLEEGGYEQYF.

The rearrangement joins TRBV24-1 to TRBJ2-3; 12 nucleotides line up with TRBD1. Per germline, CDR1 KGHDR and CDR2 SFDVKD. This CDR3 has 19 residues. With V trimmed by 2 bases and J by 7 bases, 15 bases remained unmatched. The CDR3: CATSDWGTGGDSRSHTQYF. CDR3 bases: TGTGCCACCAGTGATTGGGGGACAGGGGGCGACAGTAGAAGTCATACGCAGTATTTT.

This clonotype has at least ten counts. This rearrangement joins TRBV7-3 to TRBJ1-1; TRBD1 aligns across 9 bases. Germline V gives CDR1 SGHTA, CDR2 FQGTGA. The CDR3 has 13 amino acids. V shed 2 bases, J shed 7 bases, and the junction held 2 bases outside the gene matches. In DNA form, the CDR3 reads TGTGCCAGCAGCTTAGGGACAGGGAGTGAAGCTTTCTTT. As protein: CASSLGTGSEAFF.

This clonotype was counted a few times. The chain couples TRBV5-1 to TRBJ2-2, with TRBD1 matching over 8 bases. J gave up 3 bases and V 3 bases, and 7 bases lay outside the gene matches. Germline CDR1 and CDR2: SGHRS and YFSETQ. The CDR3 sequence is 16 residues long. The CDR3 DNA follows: TGCGCCAGCAGCTCCCCCGGGGGACAGGACACCGGGGAGCTGTTTTTT. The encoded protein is CASSSPGGQDTGELFF.

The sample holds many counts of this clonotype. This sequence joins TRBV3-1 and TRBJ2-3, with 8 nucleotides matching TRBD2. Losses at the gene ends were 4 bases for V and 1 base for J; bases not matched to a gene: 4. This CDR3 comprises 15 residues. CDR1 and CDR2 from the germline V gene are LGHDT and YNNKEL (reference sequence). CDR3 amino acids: CASSPGTRGTDTQYF. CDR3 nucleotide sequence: TGTGCCAGCAGCCCAGGGACTAGGGGCACAGATACGCAGTATTTT.

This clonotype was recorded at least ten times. The CDR3 DNA reads TGCAGTGCTCGACTAGCGGGAGGATACAATGAGCAGTTCTTC. Translating gives CSARLAGGYNEQFF. The chain combines TRBV20-1 with TRBJ2-1; the match to TRBD2 covers 13 bases. Per the germline V gene, CDR1 is DFQATT and CDR2 is SNEGSKA (reference sequence). Losses at the gene ends were 5 bases for V and 4 bases for J; bases not matched to a gene: 2. The CDR3 sequence is 14 residues long.

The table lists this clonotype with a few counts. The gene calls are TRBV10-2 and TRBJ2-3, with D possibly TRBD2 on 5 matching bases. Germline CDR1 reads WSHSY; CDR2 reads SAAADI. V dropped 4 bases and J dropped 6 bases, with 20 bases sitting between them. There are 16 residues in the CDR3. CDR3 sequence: CASSVLGIPGGDTQYF. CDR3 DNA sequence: TGCGCCAGCAGTGTTTTGGGGATCCCTGGCGGGGATACGCAGTATTTT.

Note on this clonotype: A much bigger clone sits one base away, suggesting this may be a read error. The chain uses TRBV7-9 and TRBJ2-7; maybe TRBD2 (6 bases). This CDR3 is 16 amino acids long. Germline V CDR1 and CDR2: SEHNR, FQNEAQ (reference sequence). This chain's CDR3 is CASSLAVGSTFYERYF. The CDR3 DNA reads TGTGCCAGCAGCTTAGCGGTCGGGAGTACCTTCTACGAGCGGTACTTC. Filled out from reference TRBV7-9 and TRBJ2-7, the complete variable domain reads DTGVSQNPRHKITKRGQNVTFRCDPISEHNRLYWYRQTLGQGPEFLTYFQNEAQLEKSRLLSDRFSAERPKGSFSTLEIQRTEQGDSAMYLCASSLAVGSTFYERYFGPGTRLTVT.

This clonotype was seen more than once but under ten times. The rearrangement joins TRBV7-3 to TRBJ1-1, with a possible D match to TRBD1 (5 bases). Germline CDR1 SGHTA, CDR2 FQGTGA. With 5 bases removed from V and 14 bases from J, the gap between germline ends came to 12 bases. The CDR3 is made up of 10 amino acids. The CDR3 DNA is TGTGCCAGCAGCGGGGGGGGTGGCTTCTTT. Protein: CASSGGGGFF.

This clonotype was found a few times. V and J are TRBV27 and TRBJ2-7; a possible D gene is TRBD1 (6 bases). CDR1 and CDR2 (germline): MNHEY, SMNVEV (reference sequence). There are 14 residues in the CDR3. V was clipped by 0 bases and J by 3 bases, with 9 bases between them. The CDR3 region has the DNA TGTGCCAGCAGTTTATCGACACAGGGCTACGAGCAGTACTTC. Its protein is CASSLSTQGYEQYF.

CDR3 bases: TGTGCCAGCAGTTTATATCCTTCTTCCGGGGACCACGAGCAGTACTTC. Its protein product is CASSLYPSSGDHEQYF. The genes are TRBV28 and TRBJ2-7, with D perhaps being TRBD1 or TRBD2 (5 bases each). In germline, CDR1 is MDHEN, CDR2 SYDVKM. This CDR3 has 16 residues. Trimming pared 1 base from V and 5 bases from J, leaving 18 bases between.

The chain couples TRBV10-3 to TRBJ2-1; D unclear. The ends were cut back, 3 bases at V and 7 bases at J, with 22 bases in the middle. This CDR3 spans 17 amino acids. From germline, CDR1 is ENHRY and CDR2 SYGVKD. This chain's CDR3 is CAISDSAAAALGNEQFF. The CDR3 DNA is TGTGCCATCAGTGACAGTGCTGCGGCGGCCCTAGGGAATGAGCAGTTCTTC.

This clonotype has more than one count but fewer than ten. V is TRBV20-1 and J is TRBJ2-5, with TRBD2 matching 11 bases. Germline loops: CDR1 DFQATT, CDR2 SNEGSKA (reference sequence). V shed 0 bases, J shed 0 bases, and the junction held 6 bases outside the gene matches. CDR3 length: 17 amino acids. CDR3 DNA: TGCAGTGCTAGAGATTTTCGACTAGCGGGGTACCAAGAGACCCAGTACTTC. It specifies CSARDFRLAGYQETQYF.

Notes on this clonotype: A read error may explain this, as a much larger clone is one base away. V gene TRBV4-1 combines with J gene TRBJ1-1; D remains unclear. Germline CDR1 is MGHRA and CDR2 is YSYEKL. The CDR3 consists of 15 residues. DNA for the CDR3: TGCGCCGGCAGCCAAGTCAGCGCCCCGGGCACTGAAGCTTTCTTT. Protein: CAGSQVSAPGTEAFF.

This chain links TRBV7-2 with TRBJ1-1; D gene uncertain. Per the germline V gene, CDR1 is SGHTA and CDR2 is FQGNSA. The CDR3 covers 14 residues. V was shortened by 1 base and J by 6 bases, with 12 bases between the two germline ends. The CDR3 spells CASSLGIGLAEAFF. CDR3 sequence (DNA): TGTGCCAGCAGCTTAGGGATAGGGTTGGCTGAAGCTTTCTTT.

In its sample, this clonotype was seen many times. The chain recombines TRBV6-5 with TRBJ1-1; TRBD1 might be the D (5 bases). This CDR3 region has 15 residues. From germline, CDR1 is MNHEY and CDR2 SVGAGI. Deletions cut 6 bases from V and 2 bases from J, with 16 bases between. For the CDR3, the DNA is TGTGCCAGCAGCCTAAGCCAGGGCCTAAACACTGAAGCTTTCTTT. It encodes CASSLSQGLNTEAFF.

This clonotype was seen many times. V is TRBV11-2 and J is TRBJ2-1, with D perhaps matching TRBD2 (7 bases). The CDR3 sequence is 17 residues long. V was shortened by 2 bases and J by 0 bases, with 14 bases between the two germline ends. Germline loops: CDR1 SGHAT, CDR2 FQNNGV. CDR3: CASSLRERDISYNEQFF. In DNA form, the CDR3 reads TGTGCCAGCAGCTTAAGGGAGCGGGACATCTCCTACAATGAGCAGTTCTTC.